One and the same sample provided the 5 T cell receptor beta chains below, sequenced in a study of T cells in Graves' hyperthyroidism and ophthalmopathy (dated by TCRdb to the late 2010s). The library was built by means of multiplex PCR. The run used an Illumina HiSeq 2000. The TCR beta CDR3 regions were amplified from RNA transcripts. The first round of RT-PCR for the TCR CDR3 was performed with the HTBI primer set and the Qiagen OneStep RT-PCR kit. TCRdb ran its own pipeline on the public reads, namely fastp trimming at Q25 and MiXCR clone calling, and kept in-frame beta chains. Merged by CDR3 protein, the rows form single entries marked with the most common genes and DNA. Across this sample there are 490,000 or so distinct CDR3 sequences, with 15% to 20% seen only once. 45% to 50% of the sample belongs to the ten largest clones. The sequencing input was blood. The origin of the receptors is a middle-aged man with Graves' ophthalmopathy.

The genes are TRBV15 and TRBJ2-1; no firm D call. The CDR3 covers 14 residues. Germline CDR1 reads LNHNV; CDR2 reads YYDKDF (reference sequence). V lost 0 bases and J 6 bases, leaving 9 bases between the germline ends. The CDR3 loop is CATSRDGHINEQFF. DNA of the CDR3: TGTGCCACCAGCAGAGATGGGCACATCAATGAGCAGTTCTTC.

In its sample, this clonotype was seen many times. The chain uses TRBV20-1 and TRBJ2-7; D possibly uses TRBD1 or TRBD2 (5 bases each). The CDR3 length is 14 residues. With 3 bases removed from V and 2 bases from J, the gap between germline ends came to 14 bases. Looked up from germline, CDR1 is DFQATT and CDR2 is SNEGSKA (reference sequence). The CDR3, as DNA: TGCAGTGCTAGGGGGCGTTGGGGGACCTACGAGCAGTACTTC. As protein: CSARGRWGTYEQYF.

This clonotype was counted only a few times. V gene TRBV5-5 combines with J gene TRBJ2-5; no clear D. Germline V gene data show CDR1 as SGHKS and CDR2 as YYEKEE (reference sequence). V gave up 1 base and J gave up 3 bases, with 16 bases separating them. There are 16 residues in the CDR3. The CDR3 here is CASSLLNQRSKETQYF. The CDR3 DNA follows: TGTGCCAGCAGCTTGCTAAATCAGCGATCGAAAGAGACCCAGTACTTC.

As for this clonotype: A much larger clone lies one base from this, so it may be a read error. The chain uses TRBV5-4 and TRBJ1-3; no clear D gene. Per the germline V gene, CDR1 is SGHNT and CDR2 is YYREEE (reference sequence). CDR3 length: 15 residues. The V end lost 4 bases, the J end lost 0 bases, and 11 bases lay between the germline ends. CDR3 nucleotide sequence: TGTGCCAGCAGCGGAGACTGGGGCTCTGGAAACACCATATATTTT. This codes for CASSGDWGSGNTIYF. The full variable domain, with the rest looked up from reference TRBV5-4 and TRBJ1-3, is ETGVTQSPTHLIKTRGQQVTLRCSSQSGHNTVSWYQQALGQGPQFIFQYYREEENGRGNFPPRFSGLQFPNYSSELNVNALELDDSALYLCASSGDWGSGNTIYFGEGSWLTVV.

This clonotype occurred a few times. Mismatch with germline at one junction end may stem from a read error. The chain uses TRBV19 and TRBJ2-1, with 10 bases identical to TRBD2. The CDR3 loop spans 15 amino acids. Germline V gene lookup returns CDR1 LNHDA and CDR2 SQIVND (reference sequence). CDR3 residues: CASQTSGNPYNEQFF. The CDR3, as DNA: TGTGCCAGCCAAACTAGCGGGAACCCCTATAATGAGCAGTTCTTC.